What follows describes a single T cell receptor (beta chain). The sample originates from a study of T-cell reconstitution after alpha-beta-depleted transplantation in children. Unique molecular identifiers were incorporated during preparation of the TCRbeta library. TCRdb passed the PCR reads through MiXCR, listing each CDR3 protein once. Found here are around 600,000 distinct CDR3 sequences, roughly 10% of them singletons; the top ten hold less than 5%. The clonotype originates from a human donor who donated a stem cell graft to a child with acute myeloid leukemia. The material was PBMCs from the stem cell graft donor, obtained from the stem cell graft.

CDR3 loop: CASSYSAGGDTQYF. CDR3 bases: TGTGCCAGCAGTTACTCGGCGGGAGGAGATACGCAGTATTTT. The chain employs TRBV6-2 or TRBV6-3 and TRBJ2-3; TRBD2 matches at 8 bases. The CDR3 has 14 residues. V was pared by 0 bases and J by 5 bases, with 1 base of the junction left unmatched. Per the germline V gene, CDR1 is MNHEY and CDR2 is SVGEGT.